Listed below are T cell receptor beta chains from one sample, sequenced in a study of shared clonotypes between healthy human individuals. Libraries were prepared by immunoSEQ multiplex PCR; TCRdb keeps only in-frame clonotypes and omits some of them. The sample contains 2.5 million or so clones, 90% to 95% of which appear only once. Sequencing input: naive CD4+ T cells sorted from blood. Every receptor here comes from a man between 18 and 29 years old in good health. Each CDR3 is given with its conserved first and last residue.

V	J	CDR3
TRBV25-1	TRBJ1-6	CASSELEVRSPLHF
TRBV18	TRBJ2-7	CASSPQLGEQYF
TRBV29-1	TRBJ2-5	CSVSEQGGRETQYF
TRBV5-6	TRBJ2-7	CASSLDPATGTYEQYF
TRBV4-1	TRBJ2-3	CASSRGGLSGGAWTQYF
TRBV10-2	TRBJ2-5	CASSTTSGIETQYF
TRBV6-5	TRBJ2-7	CASSGTTGGSYEQYF
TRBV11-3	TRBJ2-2	CASSTTYRGEYTGELFF
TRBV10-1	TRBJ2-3	CASSESGGTDTQYF
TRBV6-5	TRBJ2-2	CASSYEPGGPGELFF
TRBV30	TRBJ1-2	CAWSVRRGVGYGYTF
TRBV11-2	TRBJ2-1	CASSYGQGSYNEQFF
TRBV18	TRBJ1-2	CASSPSTGNYGYTF
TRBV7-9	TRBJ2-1	CASSFGTGVGEQFF
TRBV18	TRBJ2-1	CASSRTGTSGSSNNEQFF
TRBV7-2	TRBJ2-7	CASSSIRDNYEQYF
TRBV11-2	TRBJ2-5	CASSPQVGPETQYF
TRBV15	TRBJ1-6	CATSPWDRDHSPLHF
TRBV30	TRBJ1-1	CAWMQGQNTEAFF
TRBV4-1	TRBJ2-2	CASSPPTGAGNTGELFF
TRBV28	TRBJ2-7	CASSPSHLGQIYEQYF
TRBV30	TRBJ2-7	CAWAFGPLYEQYF
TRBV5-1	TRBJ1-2	CASSLGQGSGYTF
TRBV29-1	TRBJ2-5	CSAQHQETQYF
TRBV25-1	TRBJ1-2	CASSETALNYGYTF
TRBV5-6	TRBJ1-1	CASSHRYDRGNTEAFF
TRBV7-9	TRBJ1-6	CASSSYNSPLHF
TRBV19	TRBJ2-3	CASSIEASGTTGGTQYF
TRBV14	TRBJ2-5	CASSRGYQETQYF
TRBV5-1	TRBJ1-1	CASSSGAVGTEAFF
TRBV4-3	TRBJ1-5	CASSQDRAGGQPQHF
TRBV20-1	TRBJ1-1	CSARRNTEAFF
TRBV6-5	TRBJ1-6	CASSYIKGNSPLHF
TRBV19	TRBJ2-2	CASSKPGQGAGELFF
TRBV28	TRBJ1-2	CASNPPGQGYGYTF
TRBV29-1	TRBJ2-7	CSASLGGDPYEQYF
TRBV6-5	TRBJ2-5	CASSYFRTGLGETQYF
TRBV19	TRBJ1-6	CASSPGTVGYSPLHF
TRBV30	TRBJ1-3	CAWSPSGNTIYF
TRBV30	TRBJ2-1	CAWSVQTGEQFF
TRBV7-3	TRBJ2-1	CASSLKGQGAASSYNEQFF
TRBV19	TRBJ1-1	CASSIDGNTEAFF
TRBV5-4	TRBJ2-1	CASSFPLTDEQFF
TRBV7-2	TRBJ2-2	CASSTQILAGGLTGELFF
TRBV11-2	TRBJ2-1	CASSPVPAAYNEQFF
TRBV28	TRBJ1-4	CASRSSSLRDGSEKLFF
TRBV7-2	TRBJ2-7	CASSEGLALAYEQYF
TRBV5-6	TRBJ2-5	CASSARASARGETQYF
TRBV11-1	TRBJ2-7	CASSLAGTGVGYEQYF
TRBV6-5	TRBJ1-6	CASSYPNSPLHF
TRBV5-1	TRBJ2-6	CASSFPDPRQDPSGANVLTF
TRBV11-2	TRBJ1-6	CASSSSDWYSYNSPLHF
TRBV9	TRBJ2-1	CASSPRMGQGSYEQFF